This T cell receptor (beta chain) was sequenced in a study of cytomegalovirus exposure and HLA in healthy donors. Whole-study context: Assignment to the Caucasian-associated ancestry cluster applied to approximately 79% of the roughly 420 genotyped donors.

Study-level points and caveats: Reports state that TCR beta sequences accurately predicted most subjects' HLA-A and HLA-B alleles. Among donors in an Asian-associated ancestry cluster, a later analysis reportedly found fewer N-insertions than the roughly 700-donor mean.

This CDR3 is built from 15 residues. CDR1 is SGHVS, CDR2 FQNEAQ, per germline. V lost 8 bases and J 2 bases, leaving 16 bases between the germline ends. The PCR had 60 Vbeta and 13 Jbeta primers. Using immunoSEQ multiplex PCR, the repertoire was profiled, and TCRdb retains in-frame clones only, with some absent. The table has about 250,000 clones, about three quarters seen once. Healthy bone marrow donors made up the cohort. Remarks on this clone: Its antigen is unidentified.

This clonotype originated in a boy aged 5-17 years in good health and CMV-seronegative. The chain couples TRBV7-8 to TRBJ1-5, with D possibly matching TRBD1 (5 bases). The sample was PBMCs. The DNA of the CDR3 is TGTGCCAGCGGCACTCGAACAGGACGCAATCAGCCCCAGCATTTT. It is translated as CASGTRTGRNQPQHF.